The source of this T cell receptor beta chain is a study of immune evolution from preneoplasia to lung adenocarcinoma. Study summary: HLA loss of heterozygosity: around 6.5% AIS, under 19% MIA, about 35% ADC, none AAH.

The method was immunoSEQ multiplex PCR; TCRdb's version includes in-frame clones alone and lacks a portion of them. The table records 6,000 to 9,000 clones, roughly 84% of them present only once. V gave up 5 bases and J gave up 4 bases, with 15 bases separating them. This CDR3 contains 15 residues. Germline values: CDR1 SGHNT, CDR2 YENEEA. On this clone itself: Its antigen remains unknown.

Study-wide findings and caveats: Later-stage lesions appeared to have more T cells, more diversity, less clonality. Compared with EGFR-mutant or double wild-type lesions, KRAS-mutant nodules were more clonal. From normal lung to invasive adenocarcinoma, top clone frequencies appeared to decrease.

Sequenced input: FFPE minimally invasive lung adenocarcinoma tissue. The sequence came from a person aged 80 or older with lung adenocarcinoma. The V call is TRBV11-3, the J call TRBJ1-3; a weak D match, TRBD1 (6 bases). This chain's CDR3 is CASSPPGGLGNTIYF. The CDR3 DNA is TGTGCCAGCAGCCCCCCGGGGGGGCTCGGAAACACCATATATTTT. Using reference TRBV11-3 and TRBJ1-3 for the parts outside the CDR3, the full variable domain is EAGVVQSPRYKIIEKKQPVAFWCNPISGHNTLYWYLQNLGQGPELLIRYENEEAVDDSQLPKDRFSAERLKGVDSTLKIQPAELGDSAVYLCASSPPGGLGNTIYFGEGSWLTVV.